This T cell receptor (beta chain) was identified in a study of shared clonotypes between healthy human individuals. Study-wide points: For naive CD4 cells, 5% to 6.5% of clonotypes were shared across a handful of donors. What limited the represented genetic and exposure-history diversity was the small number of donors. Some clonotypes were shared by all four sorted-subset donors, while others were not shared. The non-shared ones had lower generation probabilities than the shared ones.

Assay used: immunoSEQ multiplex PCR; TCRdb lists only in-frame clones, some missing. The repertoire consists of some 980,000 clones, with over 75% occurring once and the leading ten covering about 1.5%. In the case of this clone: The target antigen is unknown.

The CD4+ fraction was divided into a CD45RA+ naive subset and a CD45RA-negative memory subset. Trimming shortened V by 5 bases and J by 2 bases, and 10 bases separated the two germline ends. This CDR3 has 13 residues. Germline V lookup: CDR1 MDHEN, CDR2 SYDVKM. Sequenced: memory CD4+ T cells sorted from blood. Regarding subset: CD45RA-negative fraction. The chain has TRBV28 and TRBJ2-7, with D possibly matching TRBD2 (5 bases). The sequence derives from a man aged 18 to 35 in good health. Here the CDR3 DNA reads TGTGCCAGCAGTGCCCCGGGAACCTACGAGCAGTACTTC. Its translation: CASSAPGTYEQYF.